The present T cell receptor (beta chain) was sequenced within a study of T cell clones after liver transplantation. Study overall: TCRbeta sequencing after a pre-transplant mixed lymphocyte reaction identified graft-donor-reactive clones, later tracked in post-transplant blood. Study-level points and caveats: Circulating graft-donor-reactive CD4 TCRbeta sequences fell significantly post-transplant in 5 of 8 subjects.

Germline V gene lookup returns CDR1 SGHTA and CDR2 FQGNSA. This CDR3 has 15 residues. V lost 1 base to trimming and J lost 7 bases, with 16 bases between them. Sequencing was performed with immunoSEQ multiplex PCR; in TCRdb, only in-frame clones are kept and a portion is missing. The sample consists of approximately 72,000 clones, roughly nine tenths of them appearing once. As to this clone: The target antigen is unknown.

Unstimulated PBMCs were sorted into CD3+CD4+ and CD3+CD8+ populations. The material was CD4+ T cells from blood, obtained before liver transplant. The V gene is TRBV7-2, the J gene TRBJ1-1; D ambiguous. The sequence derives from a human donor who received a liver transplant. CDR3 coding DNA: TGTGCCAGCAGCTTAGAGCCGAGGCAGGTGGATGAAGCTTTCTTT. Amino acids: CASSLEPRQVDEAFF.